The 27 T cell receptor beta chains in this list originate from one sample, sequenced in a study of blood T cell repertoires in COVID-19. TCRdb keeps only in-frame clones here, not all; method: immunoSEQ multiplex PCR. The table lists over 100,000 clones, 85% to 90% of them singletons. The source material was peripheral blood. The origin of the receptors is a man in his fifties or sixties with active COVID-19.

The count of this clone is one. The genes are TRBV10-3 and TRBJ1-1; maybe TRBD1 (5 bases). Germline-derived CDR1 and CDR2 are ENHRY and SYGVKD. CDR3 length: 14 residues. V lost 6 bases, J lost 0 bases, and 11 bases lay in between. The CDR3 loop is CAISRQTMNTEAFF. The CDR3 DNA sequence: TGTGCCATCAGCCGACAGACGATGAACACTGAAGCTTTCTTT.

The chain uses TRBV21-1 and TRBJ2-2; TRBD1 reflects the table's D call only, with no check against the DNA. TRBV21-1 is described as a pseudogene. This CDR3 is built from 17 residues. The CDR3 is CASSKIDRDRVGGELFF. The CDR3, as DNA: TGTGCCAGCAGCAAAATAGATCGGGACAGGGTTGGCGGGGAGCTGTTTTTT.

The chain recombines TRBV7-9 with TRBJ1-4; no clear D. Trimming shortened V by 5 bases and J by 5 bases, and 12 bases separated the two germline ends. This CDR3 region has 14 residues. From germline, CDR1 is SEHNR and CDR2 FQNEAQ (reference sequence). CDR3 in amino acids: CASSLRTENEKLFF. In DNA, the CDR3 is TGTGCCAGCAGCCTCCGAACAGAGAATGAAAAACTGTTTTTT.

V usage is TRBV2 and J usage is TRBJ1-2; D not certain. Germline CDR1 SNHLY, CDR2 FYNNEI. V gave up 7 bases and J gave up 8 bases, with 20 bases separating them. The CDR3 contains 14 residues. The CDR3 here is CASTDAHTLEGYTF. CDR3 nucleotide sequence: TGTGCCAGCACTGACGCTCACACGTTGGAGGGCTACACCTTC. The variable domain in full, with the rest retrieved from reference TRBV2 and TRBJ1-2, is EPEVTQTPSHQVTQMGQEVILRCVPISNHLYFYWYRQILGQKVEFLVSFYNNEISEKSEIFDDQFSVERPDGSNFTLKIRSTKLEDSAMYFCASTDAHTLEGYTFGSGTRLTVV.

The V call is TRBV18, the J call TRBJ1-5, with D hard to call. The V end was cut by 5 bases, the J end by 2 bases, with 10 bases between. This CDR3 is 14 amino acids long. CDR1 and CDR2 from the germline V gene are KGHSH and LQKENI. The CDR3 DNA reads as TGTGCCAGCTCATCCAGCGGAGGCAATCAGCCCCAGCATTTT. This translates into CASSSSGGNQPQHF.

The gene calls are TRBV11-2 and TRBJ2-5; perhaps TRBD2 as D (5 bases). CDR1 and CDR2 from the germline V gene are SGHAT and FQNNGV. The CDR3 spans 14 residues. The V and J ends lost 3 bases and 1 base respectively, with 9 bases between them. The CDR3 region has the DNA TGTGCCAGCAGCTTCACTAGTGCCCAAGAGACCCAGTACTTC. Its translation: CASSFTSAQETQYF.

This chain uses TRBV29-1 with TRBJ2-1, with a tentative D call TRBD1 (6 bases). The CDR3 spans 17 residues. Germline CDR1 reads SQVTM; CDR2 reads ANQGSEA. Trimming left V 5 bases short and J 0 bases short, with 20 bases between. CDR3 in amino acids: CSVLSFRGQSSYNEQFF. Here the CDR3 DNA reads TGCAGCGTTCTATCCTTCAGGGGCCAGAGCTCCTACAATGAGCAGTTCTTC.

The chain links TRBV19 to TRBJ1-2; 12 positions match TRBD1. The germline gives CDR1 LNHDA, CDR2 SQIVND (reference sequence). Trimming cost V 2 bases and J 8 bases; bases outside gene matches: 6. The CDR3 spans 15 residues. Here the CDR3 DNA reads TGTGCCAGTAGTATACCGGGACAGGGGGCGCGCGGCTACACCTTC. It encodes CASSIPGQGARGYTF.

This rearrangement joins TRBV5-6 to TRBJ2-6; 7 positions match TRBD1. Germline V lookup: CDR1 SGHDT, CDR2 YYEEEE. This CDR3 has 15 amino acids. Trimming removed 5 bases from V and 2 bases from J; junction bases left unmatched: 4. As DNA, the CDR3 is TGTGCCAGCAGGGCAACAGGGGCTGGGGCCAACGTCCTGACTTTC. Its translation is CASRATGAGANVLTF. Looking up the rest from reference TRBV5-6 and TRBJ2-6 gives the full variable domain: DAGVTQSPTHLIKTRGQQVTLRCSPKSGHDTVSWYQQALGQGPQFIFQYYEEEERQRGNFPDRFSGHQFPNYSSELNVNALLLGDSALYLCASRATGAGANVLTFGAGSRLTVL.

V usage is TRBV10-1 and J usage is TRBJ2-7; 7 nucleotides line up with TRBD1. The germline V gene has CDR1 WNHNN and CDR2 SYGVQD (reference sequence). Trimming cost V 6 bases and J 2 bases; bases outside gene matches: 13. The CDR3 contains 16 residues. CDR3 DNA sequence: TGCGCCAGCAGAAGATTCCGGGACAGATTCACCTACGAGCAGTACTTC. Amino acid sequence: CASRRFRDRFTYEQYF.

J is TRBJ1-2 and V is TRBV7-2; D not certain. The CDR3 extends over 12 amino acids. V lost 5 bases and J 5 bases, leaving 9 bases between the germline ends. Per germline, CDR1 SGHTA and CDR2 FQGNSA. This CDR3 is CASSTRTYGYTF. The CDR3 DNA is TGTGCCAGCAGCACCCGGACTTATGGCTACACCTTC.

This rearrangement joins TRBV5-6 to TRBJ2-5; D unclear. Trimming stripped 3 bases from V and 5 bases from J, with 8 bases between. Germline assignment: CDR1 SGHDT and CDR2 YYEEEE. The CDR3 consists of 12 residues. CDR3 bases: TGTGCCAGCAGCTACACATACGAGACCCAGTACTTC. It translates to CASSYTYETQYF.

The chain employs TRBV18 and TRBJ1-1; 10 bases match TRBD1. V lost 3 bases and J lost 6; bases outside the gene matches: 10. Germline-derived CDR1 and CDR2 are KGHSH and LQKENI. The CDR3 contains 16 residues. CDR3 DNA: TGTGCCAGCTCACCGACAGGGGGCGGAGTTGGGGCTGAAGCTTTCTTT. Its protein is CASSPTGGGVGAEAFF.

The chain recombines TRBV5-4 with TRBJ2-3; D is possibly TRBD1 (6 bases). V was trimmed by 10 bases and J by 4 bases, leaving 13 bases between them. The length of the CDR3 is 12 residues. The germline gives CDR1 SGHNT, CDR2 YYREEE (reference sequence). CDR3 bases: TGTGCCTCAGGGGTAGTCCCAGATACGCAGTATTTT. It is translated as CASGVVPDTQYF.

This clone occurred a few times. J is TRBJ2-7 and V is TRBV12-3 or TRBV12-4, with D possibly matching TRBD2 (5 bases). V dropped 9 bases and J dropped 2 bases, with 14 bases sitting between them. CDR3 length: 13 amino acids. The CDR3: CASSGPRAYEQYF. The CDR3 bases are TGTGCCAGTTCGGGTCCGAGGGCCTACGAGCAGTACTTC.

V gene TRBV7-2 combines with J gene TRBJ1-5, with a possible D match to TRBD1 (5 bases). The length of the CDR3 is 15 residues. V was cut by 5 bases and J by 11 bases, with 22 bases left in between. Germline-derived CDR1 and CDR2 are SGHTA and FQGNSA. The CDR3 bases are TGTGCCAGCAGCCTGGATGGGGGGGGTAGTTATTCCCAGCATTTT. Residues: CASSLDGGGSYSQHF. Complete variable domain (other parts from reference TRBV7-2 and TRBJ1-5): GAGVSQSPSNKVTEKGKDVELRCDPISGHTALYWYRQSLGQGLEFLIYFQGNSAPDKSGLPSDRFSAERTGGSVSTLTIQRTQQEDSAVYLCASSLDGGGSYSQHFGDGTRLSIL.

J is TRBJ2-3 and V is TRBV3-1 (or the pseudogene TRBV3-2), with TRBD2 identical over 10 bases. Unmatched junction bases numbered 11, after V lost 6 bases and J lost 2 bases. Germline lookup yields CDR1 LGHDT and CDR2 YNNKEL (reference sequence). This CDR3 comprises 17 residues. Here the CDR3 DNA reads TGTGCCAGCAGTCTCCTAGCGGGGGCCCTGAACACAGATACGCAGTATTTT. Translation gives CASSLLAGALNTDTQYF.

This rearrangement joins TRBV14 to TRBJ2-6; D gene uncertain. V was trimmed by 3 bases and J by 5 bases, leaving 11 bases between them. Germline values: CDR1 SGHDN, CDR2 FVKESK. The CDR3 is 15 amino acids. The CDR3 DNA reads TGTGCCAGCAGCCATCTCGGTACTTGGGCCAACGTCCTGACTTTC. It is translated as CASSHLGTWANVLTF.

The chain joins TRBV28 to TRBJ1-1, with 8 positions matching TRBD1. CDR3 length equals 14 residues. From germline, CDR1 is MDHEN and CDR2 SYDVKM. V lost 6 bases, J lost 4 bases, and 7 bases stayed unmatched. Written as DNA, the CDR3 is TGTGCCAGCAGATACCGACAGGGGAGCACTGAAGCTTTCTTT. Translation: CASRYRQGSTEAFF.

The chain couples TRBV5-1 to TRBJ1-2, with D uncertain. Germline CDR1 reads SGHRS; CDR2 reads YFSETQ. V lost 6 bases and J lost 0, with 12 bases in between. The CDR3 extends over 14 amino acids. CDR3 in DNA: TGCGCCAGCACCTCCGGCGGAACTAACTATGGCTACACCTTC. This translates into CASTSGGTNYGYTF.

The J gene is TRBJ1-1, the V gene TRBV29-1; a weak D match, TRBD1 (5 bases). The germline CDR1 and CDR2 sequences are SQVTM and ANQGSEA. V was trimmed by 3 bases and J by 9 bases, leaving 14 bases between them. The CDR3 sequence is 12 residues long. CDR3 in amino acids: CSVDIGGRKAFF. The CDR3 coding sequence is TGCAGCGTTGATATCGGGGGAAGAAAAGCTTTCTTT. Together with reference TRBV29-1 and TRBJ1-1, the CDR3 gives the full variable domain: SAVISQKPSRDICQRGTSLTIQCQVDSQVTMMFWYRQQPGQSLTLIATANQGSEATYESGFVIDKFPISRPNLTFSTLTVSNMSPEDSSIYLCSVDIGGRKAFFGQGTRLTVV.

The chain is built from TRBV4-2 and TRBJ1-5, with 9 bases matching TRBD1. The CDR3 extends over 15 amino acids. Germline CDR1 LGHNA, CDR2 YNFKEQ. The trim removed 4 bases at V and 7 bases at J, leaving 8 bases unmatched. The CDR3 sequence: CASSPKDRGDQPQHF. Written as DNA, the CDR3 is TGTGCCAGCAGCCCGAAAGACAGGGGGGACCAGCCCCAGCATTTT.

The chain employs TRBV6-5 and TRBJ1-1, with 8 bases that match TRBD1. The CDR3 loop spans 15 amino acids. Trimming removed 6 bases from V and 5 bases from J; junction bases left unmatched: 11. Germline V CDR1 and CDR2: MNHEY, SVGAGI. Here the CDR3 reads CASRPAGQGGTEAFF. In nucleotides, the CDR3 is TGTGCCAGCAGACCCGCAGGACAGGGTGGAACTGAAGCTTTCTTT.

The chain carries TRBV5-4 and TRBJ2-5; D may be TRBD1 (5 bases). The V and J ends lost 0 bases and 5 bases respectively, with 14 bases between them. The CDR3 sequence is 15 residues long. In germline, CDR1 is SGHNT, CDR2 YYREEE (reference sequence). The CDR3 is CASSLANRGGETQYF. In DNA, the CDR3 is TGTGCCAGCAGCTTGGCCAATAGGGGTGGCGAGACCCAGTACTTC.

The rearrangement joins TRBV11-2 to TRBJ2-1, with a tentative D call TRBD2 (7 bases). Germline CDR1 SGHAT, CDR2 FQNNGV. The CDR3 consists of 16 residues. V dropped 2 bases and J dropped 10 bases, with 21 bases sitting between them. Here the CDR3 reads CASSLMAGAESREQFF. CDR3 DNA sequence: TGTGCCAGCAGCTTAATGGCGGGGGCCGAGTCCCGGGAGCAGTTCTTC.

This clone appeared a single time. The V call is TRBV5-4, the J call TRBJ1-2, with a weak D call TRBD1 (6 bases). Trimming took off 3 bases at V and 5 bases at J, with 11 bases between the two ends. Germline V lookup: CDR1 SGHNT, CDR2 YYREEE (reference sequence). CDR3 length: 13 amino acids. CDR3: CASSWTVGYGYTF. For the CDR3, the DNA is TGTGCCAGCAGCTGGACAGTCGGGTATGGCTACACCTTC.

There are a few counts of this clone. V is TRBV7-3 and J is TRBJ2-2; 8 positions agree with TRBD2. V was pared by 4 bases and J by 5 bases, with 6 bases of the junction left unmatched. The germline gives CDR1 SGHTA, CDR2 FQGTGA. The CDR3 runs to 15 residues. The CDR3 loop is CASSSRGGITGELFF. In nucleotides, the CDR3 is TGTGCCAGCAGCTCACGGGGGGGCATAACCGGGGAGCTGTTTTTT.